The next 5 T cell receptor beta chains were all read from a single sample in a study of T cell responses to AZD1222 COVID-19 vaccine. The table came from immunoSEQ multiplex PCR; TCRdb's copy has only in-frame clones and leaves some out. Among approximately 100,000 clones, approximately 89% were seen once, and the ten largest hold roughly 4.5%. This specimen was peripheral blood, taken on day 0 of AZD1222 vaccination. Source of these receptors: an adult in good health.

This chain joins TRBV19 and TRBJ1-2; no clear D gene. Germline V gene sequence: CDR1 LNHDA, CDR2 SQIVND (reference sequence). CDR3 length: 14 residues. Trimming left V 3 bases short and J 4 bases short, with 12 bases between. The CDR3 DNA reads TGTGCCAGTAGTATCGTAGCCAGACTCTATGGCTACACCTTC. This gives the protein CASSIVARLYGYTF.

This clone was seen a few times. The chain recombines TRBV4-1 with TRBJ2-3, with unresolved D. V was trimmed by 3 bases and J by 9 bases, leaving 13 bases between them. Germline V lookup: CDR1 MGHRA, CDR2 YSYEKL. The CDR3 extends over 13 amino acids. The CDR3 nucleotides are TGCGCCAGCAGCCATGGGATGGCCCCCACGCAGTATTTT. It encodes CASSHGMAPTQYF.

This clone appeared once. The chain couples TRBV7-2 to TRBJ2-3; no firm D call. Germline-derived CDR1 and CDR2 are SGHTA and FQGNSA. This CDR3 comprises 12 residues. V lost 4 bases, J lost 14 bases, and 16 bases lay in between. In DNA form, the CDR3 reads TGTGCCAGCAGCTCCGGGCCAAACGAGGCGTATTTT. Its translation: CASSSGPNEAYF. The full variable domain, in which reference TRBV7-2 and TRBJ2-3 provide the parts outside the CDR3, is GAGVSQSPSNKVTEKGKDVELRCDPISGHTALYWYRQSLGQGLEFLIYFQGNSAPDKSGLPSDRFSAERTGGSVSTLTIQRTQQEDSAVYLCASSSGPNEAYFGPGTRLTVL.

The V call is TRBV19, the J call TRBJ1-2; D is possibly TRBD1 (5 bases). The CDR3 has 17 residues. V dropped 3 bases and J dropped 8 bases, with 25 bases sitting between them. Germline lookup yields CDR1 LNHDA and CDR2 SQIVND (reference sequence). This CDR3 is CASSILSPGLLASGYTF. CDR3 in DNA: TGTGCCAGTAGTATTCTATCCCCGGGACTTCTCGCCTCAGGCTACACCTTC.

This clone has just one count. The chain has TRBV18 and TRBJ1-1; D call uncertain. V gave up 2 bases and J gave up 5 bases, with 12 bases separating them. The length of the CDR3 is 14 residues. The V gene's germline CDR1 is KGHSH and CDR2 LQKENI. CDR3 protein: CASSPDPRGTEAFF. CDR3 nucleotide sequence: TGTGCCAGCTCACCAGACCCCCGAGGAACTGAAGCTTTCTTT. The full variable domain, rest sourced from reference TRBV18 and TRBJ1-1, is NAGVMQNPRHLVRRRGQEARLRCSPMKGHSHVYWYRQLPEEGLKFMVYLQKENIIDESGMPKERFSAEFPKEGPSILRIQQVVRGDSAAYFCASSPDPRGTEAFFGQGTRLTVV.